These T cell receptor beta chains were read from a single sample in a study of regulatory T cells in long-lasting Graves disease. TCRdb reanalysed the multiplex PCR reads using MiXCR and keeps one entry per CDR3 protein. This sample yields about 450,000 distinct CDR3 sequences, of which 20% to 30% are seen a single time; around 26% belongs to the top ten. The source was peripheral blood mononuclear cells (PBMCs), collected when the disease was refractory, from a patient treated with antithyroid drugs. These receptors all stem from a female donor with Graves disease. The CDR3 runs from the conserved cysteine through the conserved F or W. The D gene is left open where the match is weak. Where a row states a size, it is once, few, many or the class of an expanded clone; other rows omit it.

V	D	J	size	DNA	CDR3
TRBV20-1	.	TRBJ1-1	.	TGCAGTGCTAGCAAGGGGGTTAGGAACACTGAAGCTTTCTTT	CSASKGVRNTEAFF
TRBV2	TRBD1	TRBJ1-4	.	TGTGCCAGCAGTACCGGGACAGATAATGAAAAACTGGTTTTT	CASSTGTDNEKLVF
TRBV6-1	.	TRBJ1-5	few	TGTGCCAGCAGTGAAGTTGGATTAGGGGGAGGGCCCCAGCATTTT	CASSEVGLGGGPQHF
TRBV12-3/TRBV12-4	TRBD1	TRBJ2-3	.	TGTGCCAGCAAACAGAACAGGGGTAGCACAGATACGCAGTATTTT	CASKQNRGSTDTQYF
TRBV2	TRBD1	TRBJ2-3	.	TGTGCCAGCAAGGGTCGGGACAGGACCACAGATACGCAGTATTTT	CASKGRDRTTDTQYF
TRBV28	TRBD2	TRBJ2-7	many	TGTGCCAGCAGTTCCTTTGGGGGACTAGCGGGAGCCCCCTCCTACGAGCAGTACTTC	CASSSFGGLAGAPSYEQYF
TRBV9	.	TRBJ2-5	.	TGTGCCAGCAGCCCCGGTGGAGGGACAAGAGAGACCCAGTACTTC	CASSPGGGTRETQYF
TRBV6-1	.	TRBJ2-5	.	TGTGCCAGCAGCTCCGGGCAGGGGACGCCAGAGACCCAGTACTTC	CASSSGQGTPETQYF
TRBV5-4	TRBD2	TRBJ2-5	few	TGTGCCAGCAGCTTGAACGCACTAGCGGGACGAGAGACCCAGTACTTC	CASSLNALAGRETQYF
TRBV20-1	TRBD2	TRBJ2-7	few	TGCAGTGCTCCAGGACTAGCGGGAGCTCTCTACGAGCAGTACTTC	CSAPGLAGALYEQYF
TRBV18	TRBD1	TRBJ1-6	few	TGTGCCAGCTCGCAATACACCGGGACAGGGACCAATTCACCCCTCCACTTT	CASSQYTGTGTNSPLHF
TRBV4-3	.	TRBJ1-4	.	TGCGCCAGCAGCCACTCACTAGGGCAGGGTAATGAAAAACTGTTTTTT	CASSHSLGQGNEKLFF
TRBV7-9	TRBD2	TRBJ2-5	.	TGTGCCAGCAGCTTTTTGGGAGCTAGCGGGAGGGAGCAAGAGACCCAGTACTTC	CASSFLGASGREQETQYF
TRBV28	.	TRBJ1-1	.	TGTGCCAGCAATTTGGACGGGTTTGAAGCTTTCTTT	CASNLDGFEAFF
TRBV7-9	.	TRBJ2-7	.	TGTGCCAGCAGTGTAGGGAACGAGCAGTACTTC	CASSVGNEQYF
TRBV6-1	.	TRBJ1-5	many	TGTGCCAGCAGCTCCAACGCGGGGGGCGATCAGGCCCAGCATTTT	CASSSNAGGDQAQHF
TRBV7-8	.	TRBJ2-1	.	TGTGCCAGCAGCTTAGCCCCAGATATCTACAATGAGCAGTTCTTC	CASSLAPDIYNEQFF
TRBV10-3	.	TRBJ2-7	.	TGTGCCATCGCCCCTCCGGGACGCTCCTACGAGCAGTACTTC	CAIAPPGRSYEQYF
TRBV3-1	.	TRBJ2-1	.	TGTGCCAGCAGCCGCCGAGAGAGTCCTTCCAATGAGCAGTTCTTC	CASSRRESPSNEQFF
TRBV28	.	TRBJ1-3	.	TGTGCCAGCACCTCACAGGGAACTGGAAACACCATATATTTT	CASTSQGTGNTIYF
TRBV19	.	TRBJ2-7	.	TGTGCCAGTAGTAGGGGGACAAGCTACGAGCAGTACTTC	CASSRGTSYEQYF
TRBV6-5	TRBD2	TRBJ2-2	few	TGTGCCAGCAGTTACTGGGGACTAGCGGGAGCGAACACCGGGGAGCTGTTTTTT	CASSYWGLAGANTGELFF
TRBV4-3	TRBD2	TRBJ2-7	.	TGCGCCAGCAGCCAAGATTTGAGCGGGATAAGCTACGAGCAGTACTTC	CASSQDLSGISYEQYF
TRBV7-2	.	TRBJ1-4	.	TGTGCCAGCAGCCCGTCAGGGACTAATGAAAAACTGTTTTTT	CASSPSGTNEKLFF
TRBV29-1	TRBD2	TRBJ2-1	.	TGCAGCGTTGGAGGTAGCGGGGGGTACAATGAGCAGTTCTTC	CSVGGSGGYNEQFF
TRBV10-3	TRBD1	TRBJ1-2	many	TGTGCCACCCGGGGACAGGGTGACTCCTATGGCTACACCTTC	CATRGQGDSYGYTF
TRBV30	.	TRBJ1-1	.	TGTGCCTGGACCAAGTGGGACACTGAAGCTTTCTTT	CAWTKWDTEAFF
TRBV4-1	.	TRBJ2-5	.	TGCGCCAGCAGCCAAGATGCAAAGACCCAGTACTTC	CASSQDAKTQYF
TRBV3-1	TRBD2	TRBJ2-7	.	TGTGCCAGCAGCCAAACACTAGCGGCGATCCAACACCCGACCTACGAGCAGTACTTC	CASSQTLAAIQHPTYEQYF
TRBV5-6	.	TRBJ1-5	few	TGTGCCAGCAGCTTAGGCGGATATAGCAATCAGCCCCAGCATTTT	CASSLGGYSNQPQHF
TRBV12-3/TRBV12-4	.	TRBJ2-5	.	TGTGCCAGCAGCTCACCGAGCGGCGGGGTTCAAGAGACCCAGTACTTC	CASSSPSGGVQETQYF
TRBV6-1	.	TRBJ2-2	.	TGTGCCAGCAGTATAAGGGGAATGAACACCGGGGAGCTGTTTTTT	CASSIRGMNTGELFF
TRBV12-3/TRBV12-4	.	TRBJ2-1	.	TGTGCCAGCAGTTTAGGCACGGTTTACAATGAGCAGTTCTTC	CASSLGTVYNEQFF
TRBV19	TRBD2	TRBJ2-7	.	TGTGCCAGTAGTAAAGTGGGAGCGGGAGGGTCCGTCGAGCAGTACTTC	CASSKVGAGGSVEQYF
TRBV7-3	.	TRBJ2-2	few	TGTGCCAGCAGCTCGCGGATGCCCCCCGGGGAGCTGTTTTTT	CASSSRMPPGELFF
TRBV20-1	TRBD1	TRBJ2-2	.	TGCAGTGCAAGAAAAACAGGGGGCGTCACCGGGGAGCTGTTTTTT	CSARKTGGVTGELFF
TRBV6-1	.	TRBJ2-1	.	TGTGCCAGCAGTGAAGAGCCTGGGGCTGAGCAGTTCTTC	CASSEEPGAEQFF
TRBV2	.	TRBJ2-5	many	TGTGCCAGCAGTGAAGGCATCAGCGGGGAGACCCAGTACTTC	CASSEGISGETQYF
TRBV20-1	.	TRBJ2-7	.	TGCAGTGCTAGATTGCCGGGACCAATAGCCTACGAGCAGTACTTC	CSARLPGPIAYEQYF
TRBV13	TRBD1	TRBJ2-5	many	TGTGCCAGCAGCTTAGGCGGACAGGGTGGAGAGACCCAGTACTTC	CASSLGGQGGETQYF
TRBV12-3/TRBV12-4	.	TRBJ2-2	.	TGTGCCAGCAGTTTGTGGAGCGACAACACCGGGGAGCTGTTTTTT	CASSLWSDNTGELFF
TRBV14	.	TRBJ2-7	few	TGTGCCAGCAGCCAAGATTTGACTAGTGACGAGCAGTACTTC	CASSQDLTSDEQYF
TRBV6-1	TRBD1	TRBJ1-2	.	TGTGCCAGCAGAGTCCCCGGGACAGGGGGGGGCTACACCTTC	CASRVPGTGGGYTF
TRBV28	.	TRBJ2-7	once	TGTGCCAGCAGTTTAATCACTACTTACTCCTACGAGCAGTACTTC	CASSLITTYSYEQYF
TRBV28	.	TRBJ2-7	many	TGTGCCAGCAGTTTTCGTGGGGCAGACTACGAGCAGTACTTC	CASSFRGADYEQYF
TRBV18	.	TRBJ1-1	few	TGTGCCAGCTCCCCGGTGGAAGGGAACACTGAAGCTTTCTTT	CASSPVEGNTEAFF
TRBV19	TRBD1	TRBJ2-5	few	TGTGCCACGAGGGACAGGCCGGGGGAGACCCAGTACTTC	CATRDRPGETQYF
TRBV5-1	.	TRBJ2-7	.	TGCGCCAGCAGCTTTGTCGGGGTTGAGCAGTACTTC	CASSFVGVEQYF